This is a list of T cell receptor beta chains from one sample in a study of T-cell reconstitution after alpha-beta-depleted transplantation in children. MiXCR was run by TCRdb on the PCR reads, yielding one entry per CDR3 protein. The sample lists 450,000 to 600,000 distinct CDR3 sequences; 32% were seen once. This material consisted of PBMCs from the stem cell graft donor, taken from the stem cell graft. These receptors all stem from a human donor who donated a stem cell graft to a child with aplastic anemia. The CDR3 runs from the conserved cysteine through the conserved F or W. D genes are given only for firm matches. Clone size is shown for a subset of rows, as once, few, many or a class of expanded clone.

v_gene: TRBV7-6; d_gene: -; j_gene: TRBJ2-3; abundance: -; CDR3nt: TGTGCCAGCAGTCAACAGGGCCGTGGCACAGATACGCAGTATTTT; CDR3aa: CASSQQGRGTDTQYF
v_gene: TRBV7-9; d_gene: TRBD1; j_gene: TRBJ2-1; abundance: few; CDR3nt: TGTGCCAGCAGCTTCGACAGGGCGCCCTACAATGAGCAGTTCTTC; CDR3aa: CASSFDRAPYNEQFF
v_gene: TRBV5-1; d_gene: -; j_gene: TRBJ2-6; abundance: -; CDR3nt: TGCGCCAGCAGCTCGGCAGGGCCTGGGGCCAACGTCCTGACTTTC; CDR3aa: CASSSAGPGANVLTF
v_gene: TRBV6-1; d_gene: TRBD1; j_gene: TRBJ2-1; abundance: -; CDR3nt: TGTGCCAGCAGCGACCGGGACAGGGGTTTCGATGAGCAGTTCTTC; CDR3aa: CASSDRDRGFDEQFF
v_gene: TRBV6-2/TRBV6-3; d_gene: TRBD2; j_gene: TRBJ2-1; abundance: -; CDR3nt: TGTGCCAGCAGTCCATTCGGACTAGCGGGAGTTGTCCTCGGCTACAATGAGCAGTTCTTC; CDR3aa: CASSPFGLAGVVLGYNEQFF
v_gene: TRBV7-2; d_gene: TRBD2; j_gene: TRBJ2-7; abundance: -; CDR3nt: TGTGCCAGCAAAAAAGGATTAGCGGGTGACGAGCAGTACTTC; CDR3aa: CASKKGLAGDEQYF
v_gene: TRBV19; d_gene: -; j_gene: TRBJ2-1; abundance: -; CDR3nt: TGTGCCAGTAATCGGAGAGCGGACAATGAGCAGTTCTTC; CDR3aa: CASNRRADNEQFF
v_gene: TRBV18; d_gene: -; j_gene: TRBJ2-5; abundance: -; CDR3nt: TGTGCCAGCTCACCAGGACAGCCGAAAGAGACCCAGTACTTC; CDR3aa: CASSPGQPKETQYF
v_gene: TRBV7-7; d_gene: -; j_gene: TRBJ1-6; abundance: -; CDR3nt: TGTGCCAGCAGCTCCACATATAATTCACCCCTCCACTTT; CDR3aa: CASSSTYNSPLHF
v_gene: TRBV20-1; d_gene: -; j_gene: TRBJ1-5; abundance: -; CDR3nt: TGCAGTGCTAGAGATCCCGGAACAAATCAGCCCCAGCATTTT; CDR3aa: CSARDPGTNQPQHF